What follows are 14 T cell receptor beta chains derived from one specimen sequenced in a study of T-cell reconstitution after alpha-beta-depleted transplantation in children. Unique molecular identifiers were incorporated during preparation of the TCRbeta library. TCRdb re-analysed the PCR reads in MiXCR, keeping a single row per CDR3 protein. The sample holds fewer than 1 million distinct CDR3 sequences, around 15% seen once. The source material was PBMCs, mostly from graft donor cells, sampled 360 days after TCRalphabeta/CD19-depleted stem cell transplant. These receptors originate from a male patient between 5 and 17 years old who had a stem cell transplant for acute lymphoblastic leukemia, so the T cells may come from the graft donor.

This chain uses TRBV19 with TRBJ2-1; no reliable D call. Germline V gene lookup returns CDR1 LNHDA and CDR2 SQIVND (reference sequence). The ends were cut back, 9 bases at V and 3 bases at J, with 12 bases in the middle. This CDR3 has 13 amino acids. In nucleotides, the CDR3 is TGTGCCAGCCGACGGGCTGTCTACAATGAGCAGTTCTTC. This encodes CASRRAVYNEQFF.

The sample holds many counts of this clonotype. The chain recombines TRBV18 with TRBJ2-7, with no clear D. Germline assignment: CDR1 KGHSH and CDR2 LQKENI. The CDR3 runs 14 residues. The ends were cut back, 3 bases at V and 3 bases at J, with 12 bases in the middle. The CDR3 region has the DNA TGTGCCAGCTCACCGCCCGGAGCGATCTACGAGCAGTACTTC. Protein sequence: CASSPPGAIYEQYF.

This clonotype was observed a few times. The rearrangement links TRBV7-9 to TRBJ2-3; 14 bases are shared with TRBD2. Germline V gene lookup returns CDR1 SEHNR and CDR2 FQNEAQ (reference sequence). V gave up 5 bases and J gave up 7 bases; unmatched junction bases: 8. This CDR3 has 16 residues. The CDR3 DNA follows: TGTGCCAGCAGCGGACTAGCGGGAGGCCACCCTTATACGCAGTATTTT. Protein product: CASSGLAGGHPYTQYF.

This clonotype was observed a few times. In DNA, the CDR3 is TGCGCCAGCAGCTATCCGGGACAGGTCTATGAGCAGTTCTTC. This sequence encodes CASSYPGQVYEQFF. The chain carries TRBV5-1 and TRBJ2-1; TRBD1 matches at 8 bases. Trimming removed 3 bases from V and 8 bases from J; junction bases left unmatched: 7. The CDR3 sequence is 14 residues long. Germline-derived CDR1 and CDR2 are SGHRS and YFSETQ.

Remarks on this clonotype: One end of the junction is discordant with germline, which a read error may explain. The rearrangement links TRBV9 to TRBJ2-1, with 7 bases matching TRBD1. Germline V gene sequence: CDR1 SGDLS, CDR2 YYNGEE. The CDR3 totals 14 residues. The CDR3 loop is CASSEGQLNNEQFF. CDR3 coding DNA: TGTGCCAGCAGCGAGGGACAGTTAAACAATGAGCAGTTTTTC.

This chain uses TRBV7-9 with TRBJ2-7; possible D gene TRBD1, 5 bases. This CDR3 is built from 17 residues. The germline V gene encodes CDR1 SEHNR and CDR2 FQNEAQ (reference sequence). V lost 6 bases and J lost 2, with 23 bases in between. CDR3 residues: CASSPDSFQGFTYEQYF. In nucleotides, the CDR3 is TGTGCCAGCAGTCCTGACTCCTTTCAGGGCTTTACCTACGAGCAGTACTTC.

In this sample, this clonotype turned up a few times. The chain employs TRBV5-1 and TRBJ2-1, with D uncertain. Trimming took 0 bases from V and 2 from J, leaving 9 bases between them. The CDR3 consists of 15 residues. Germline V gene data show CDR1 as SGHRS and CDR2 as YFSETQ. This CDR3 reads CASSLGLTTYNEQFF. The DNA of the CDR3 is TGCGCCAGCAGCTTGGGACTTACCACCTACAATGAGCAGTTCTTC. Combining the CDR3 with reference TRBV5-1 and TRBJ2-1 gives the whole variable domain KAGVTQTPRYLIKTRGQQVTLSCSPISGHRSVSWYQQTPGQGLQFLFEYFSETQRNKGNFPGRFSGRQFSNSRSEMNVSTLELGDSALYLCASSLGLTTYNEQFFGPGTRLTVL.

The genes are TRBV7-9 and TRBJ2-5; the D is unclear. The CDR3 covers 12 residues. V shed 4 bases and J shed 5 bases, with 8 bases lying between them. The V gene's germline CDR1 is SEHNR and CDR2 FQNEAQ (reference sequence). The CDR3 region has the DNA TGTGCCAGCAGCTCTCCAGACGAGACCCAGTACTTC. Encoded protein: CASSSPDETQYF. The variable domain in full, with the rest retrieved from reference TRBV7-9 and TRBJ2-5, is DTGVSQNPRHKITKRGQNVTFRCDPISEHNRLYWYRQTLGQGPEFLTYFQNEAQLEKSRLLSDRFSAERPKGSFSTLEIQRTEQGDSAMYLCASSSPDETQYFGPGTRLLVL.

This clonotype was detected only a few times. The chain has TRBV2 and TRBJ1-2; D gene unclear. The V end lost 5 bases, the J end lost 2 bases, and 12 bases lay between the germline ends. CDR1 SNHLY and CDR2 FYNNEI come from the germline V gene. The CDR3 covers 14 residues. As DNA, the CDR3 is TGTGCCAGCAGTTATCCAGGTCTAAACTATGGCTACACCTTC. Translated, it gives CASSYPGLNYGYTF.

This chain joins TRBV12-3 or TRBV12-4 and TRBJ2-5; D is unclear. The length of the CDR3 is 15 residues. V lost 5 bases, J lost 5 bases, and 18 bases lay in between. CDR3 in DNA: TGTGCCAGCAGTCCCCGTGGGTCCCGACGGGAGACCCAGTACTTC. This encodes CASSPRGSRRETQYF.

This clonotype has just a few counts. The chain is built from TRBV19 and TRBJ1-1; D is uncertain. Germline CDR1 reads LNHDA; CDR2 reads SQIVND (reference sequence). V was clipped by 9 bases and J by 11 bases, with 10 bases between them. The CDR3 totals 9 residues. This CDR3 is CASQVWAFF. For the CDR3, the DNA is TGTGCCAGCCAGGTCTGGGCTTTCTTT.

The chain's CDR3 is CSALPGTGSNEQYF. CDR3 coding DNA: TGCAGTGCTCTCCCCGGGACAGGGAGCAACGAGCAGTACTTC. The rearrangement joins TRBV20-1 to TRBJ2-7; 9 positions match TRBD1. V shed 5 bases, J shed 5 bases, and the junction held 10 bases outside the gene matches. CDR3 length: 14 residues. The germline CDR1 and CDR2 sequences are DFQATT and SNEGSKA (reference sequence).

This clonotype was detected a few times. The chain carries TRBV5-1 and TRBJ2-7; D is undetermined. This CDR3 region has 13 residues. Germline V gene data show CDR1 as SGHRS and CDR2 as YFSETQ. Trimming stripped 1 base from V and 2 bases from J, with 7 bases between. The CDR3 loop is CASSLIAAYEQYF. DNA of the CDR3: TGCGCCAGCAGCTTGATAGCCGCCTACGAGCAGTACTTC.

CDR3 DNA: TGCAGTGCTAGAGCCTCCGGTGGGGTGGGCTATGGCTACACCTTC. The encoded protein is CSARASGGVGYGYTF. V gene TRBV20-1 combines with J gene TRBJ1-2; D not certain. This CDR3 spans 15 amino acids. Germline assignment: CDR1 DFQATT and CDR2 SNEGSKA (reference sequence). V was clipped by 1 base and J by 4 bases, with 16 bases between them.